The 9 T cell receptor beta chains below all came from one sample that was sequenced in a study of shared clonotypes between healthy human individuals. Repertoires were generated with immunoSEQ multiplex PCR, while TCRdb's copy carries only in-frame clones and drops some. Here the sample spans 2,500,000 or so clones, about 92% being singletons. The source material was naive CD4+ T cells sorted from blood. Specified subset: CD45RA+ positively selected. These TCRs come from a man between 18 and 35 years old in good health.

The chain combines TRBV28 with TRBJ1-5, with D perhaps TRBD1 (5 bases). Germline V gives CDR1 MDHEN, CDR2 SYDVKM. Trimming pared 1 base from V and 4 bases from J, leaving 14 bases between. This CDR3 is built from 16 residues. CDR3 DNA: TGTGCCAGCAGTTTATCCGGACAAGGAGGGAATCAGCCCCAGCATTTT. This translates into CASSLSGQGGNQPQHF.

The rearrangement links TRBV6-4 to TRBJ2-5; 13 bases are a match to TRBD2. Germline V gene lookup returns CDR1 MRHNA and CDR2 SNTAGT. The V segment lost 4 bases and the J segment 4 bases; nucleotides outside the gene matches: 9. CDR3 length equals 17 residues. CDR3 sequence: CASSATSGRESRETQYF. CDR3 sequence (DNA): TGTGCCAGCAGTGCCACTAGCGGGAGGGAGAGTCGAGAGACCCAGTACTTC.

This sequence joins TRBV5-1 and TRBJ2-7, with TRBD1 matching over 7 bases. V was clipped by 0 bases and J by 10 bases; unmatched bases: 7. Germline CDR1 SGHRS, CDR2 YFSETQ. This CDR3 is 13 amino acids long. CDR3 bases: TGCGCCAGCAGCTTGGCGGGACAGCCGAGTCAGTACTTC. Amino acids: CASSLAGQPSQYF.

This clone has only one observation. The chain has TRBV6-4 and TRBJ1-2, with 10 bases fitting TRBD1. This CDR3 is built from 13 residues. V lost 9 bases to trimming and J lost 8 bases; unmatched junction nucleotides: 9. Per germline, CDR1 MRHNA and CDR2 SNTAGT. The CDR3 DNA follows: TGTGCCAGAAGAGGGGGGGACAGGGGCGGCTACACCTTC. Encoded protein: CARRGGDRGGYTF.

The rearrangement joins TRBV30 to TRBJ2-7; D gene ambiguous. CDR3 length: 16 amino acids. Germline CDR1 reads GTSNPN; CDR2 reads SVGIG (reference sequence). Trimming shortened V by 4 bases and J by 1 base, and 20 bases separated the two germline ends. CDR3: CAWTRSPPQWSYEQYF. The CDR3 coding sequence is TGTGCCTGGACCCGATCCCCCCCACAATGGTCCTACGAGCAGTACTTC.

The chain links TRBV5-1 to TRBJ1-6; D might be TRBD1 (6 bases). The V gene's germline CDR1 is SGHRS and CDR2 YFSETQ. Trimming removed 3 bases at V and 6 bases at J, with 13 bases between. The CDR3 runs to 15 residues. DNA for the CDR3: TGCGCCAGCAGCTCCGCGGACAGTCCTAATTCACCCCTCCACTTT. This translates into CASSSADSPNSPLHF.

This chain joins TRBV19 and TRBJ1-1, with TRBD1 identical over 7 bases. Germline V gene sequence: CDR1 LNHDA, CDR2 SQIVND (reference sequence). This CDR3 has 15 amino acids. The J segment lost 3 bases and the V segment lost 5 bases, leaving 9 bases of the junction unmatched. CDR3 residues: CASSSRQGQDTEAFF. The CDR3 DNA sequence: TGTGCCAGTAGTTCCAGACAGGGTCAGGACACTGAAGCTTTCTTT. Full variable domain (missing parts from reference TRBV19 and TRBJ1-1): DGGITQSPKYLFRKEGQNVTLSCEQNLNHDAMYWYRQDPGQGLRLIYYSQIVNDFQKGDIAEGYSVSREKKESFPLTVTSAQKNPTAFYLCASSSRQGQDTEAFFGQGTRLTVV.

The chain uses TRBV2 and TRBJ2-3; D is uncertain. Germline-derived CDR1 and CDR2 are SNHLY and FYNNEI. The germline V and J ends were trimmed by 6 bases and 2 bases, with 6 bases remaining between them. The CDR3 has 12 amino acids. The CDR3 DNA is TGTGCCAGCAGGGAGTTCACAGATACGCAGTATTTT. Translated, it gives CASREFTDTQYF.

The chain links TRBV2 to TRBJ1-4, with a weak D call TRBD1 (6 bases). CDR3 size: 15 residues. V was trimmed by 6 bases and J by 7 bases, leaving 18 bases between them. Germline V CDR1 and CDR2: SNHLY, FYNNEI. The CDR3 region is CASRQAGARGEKLFF. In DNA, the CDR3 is TGTGCCAGCAGACAAGCGGGGGCGCGGGGTGAAAAACTGTTTTTT.